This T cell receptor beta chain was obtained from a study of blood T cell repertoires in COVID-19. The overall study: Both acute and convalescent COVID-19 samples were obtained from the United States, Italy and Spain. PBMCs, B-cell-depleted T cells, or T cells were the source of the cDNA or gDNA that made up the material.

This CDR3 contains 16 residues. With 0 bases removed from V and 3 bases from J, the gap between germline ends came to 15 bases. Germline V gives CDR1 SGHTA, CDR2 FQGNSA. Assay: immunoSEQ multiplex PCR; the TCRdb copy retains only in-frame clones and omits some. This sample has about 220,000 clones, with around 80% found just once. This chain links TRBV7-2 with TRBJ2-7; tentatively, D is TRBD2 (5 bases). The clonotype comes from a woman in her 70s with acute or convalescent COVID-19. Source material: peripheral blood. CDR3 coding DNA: TGTGCCAGCAGCTTAGCAGCGGACGTATACATCTACGAGCAGTACTTC. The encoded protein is CASSLAADVYIYEQYF.